These T cell receptor beta chains were read from a single sample in a study of CD8+ T cells in alopecia areata. Sequencing used immunoSEQ multiplex PCR; TCRdb keeps in-frame clones, though not all of them. This sample has 90,000 to 120,000 clones; 65% to 85% occur once, and the top ten carry roughly 23%. The sample consisted of CD8+ T cells sorted from blood, taken at week 24, from a patient treated with tofacitinib. Receptors originate from a human donor with alopecia areata. Each CDR3 is given with its conserved first and last residue. The D gene is left open where the match is weak. For some rows the clone size is stated as once, few or many, or as a class when expanded; others skip it.

abundance: NA; d_gene: NA; v_gene: TRBV4-3; j_gene: TRBJ2-6; CDR3aa: CASSQDPPPTVSGANVLTF; CDR3nt: TGCGCCAGCAGCCAAGACCCCCCCCCGACTGTTTCTGGGGCCAACGTCCTGACTTTC
abundance: NA; d_gene: NA; v_gene: TRBV13; j_gene: TRBJ2-2; CDR3aa: CASSQGGELFF; CDR3nt: TGTGCCAGCAGCCAAGGCGGGGAGCTGTTTTTT
abundance: NA; d_gene: NA; v_gene: TRBV12-5; j_gene: TRBJ2-1; CDR3aa: CASGLVGSEQFF; CDR3nt: TGTGCTAGTGGTTTGGTAGGTAGCGAGCAGTTCTTC
abundance: NA; d_gene: TRBD1; v_gene: TRBV25-1; j_gene: TRBJ2-4; CDR3aa: CASSDTGTGVKNIQYF; CDR3nt: TGTGCCAGCAGTGACACCGGGACAGGGGTAAAAAACATTCAGTACTTC
abundance: NA; d_gene: NA; v_gene: TRBV4-2; j_gene: TRBJ2-3; CDR3aa: CASSSGLGPDTQYF; CDR3nt: TGTGCCAGCAGCTCAGGACTGGGCCCAGATACGCAGTATTTT
abundance: NA; d_gene: TRBD2; v_gene: TRBV9; j_gene: TRBJ2-7; CDR3aa: CASSSSSGGVNEQYF; CDR3nt: TGTGCCAGCAGCTCTAGTAGCGGGGGGGTCAACGAGCAGTACTTC
abundance: NA; d_gene: NA; v_gene: TRBV2; j_gene: TRBJ1-4; CDR3aa: CASRRHRDYKGVEEKLFF; CDR3nt: TGTGCCAGCAGAAGACACCGGGACTATAAGGGTGTCGAAGAAAAACTGTTTTTT
abundance: NA; d_gene: NA; v_gene: TRBV4-1; j_gene: TRBJ2-6; CDR3aa: CASSQDGWGSGANVLTF; CDR3nt: TGCGCCAGCAGCCAAGATGGCTGGGGCTCTGGGGCCAACGTCCTGACTTTC
abundance: NA; d_gene: NA; v_gene: TRBV14; j_gene: TRBJ2-3; CDR3aa: CASSQVAARNTQYF; CDR3nt: TGTGCCAGCAGCCAAGTGGCGGCTAGAAATACGCAGTATTTT
abundance: NA; d_gene: NA; v_gene: TRBV29-1; j_gene: TRBJ1-1; CDR3aa: CSVESQGTEAFF; CDR3nt: TGCAGCGTTGAAAGTCAGGGGACTGAAGCTTTCTTT
abundance: once; d_gene: NA; v_gene: TRBV6-5; j_gene: TRBJ1-1; CDR3aa: CASSYVRSPNTEAFF; CDR3nt: TGTGCCAGCAGTTACGTCCGCAGCCCGAACACTGAAGCTTTCTTT
abundance: NA; d_gene: NA; v_gene: TRBV18; j_gene: TRBJ2-5; CDR3aa: CASSKTSGAGETQYF; CDR3nt: TGTGCCAGCTCAAAAACGTCGGGGGCCGGAGAGACCCAGTACTTC
abundance: NA; d_gene: NA; v_gene: TRBV7-9; j_gene: TRBJ2-5; CDR3aa: CAVPGTPSETQYF; CDR3nt: TGTGCCGTTCCCGGGACCCCGAGTGAGACCCAGTACTTC
abundance: NA; d_gene: TRBD2; v_gene: TRBV15; j_gene: TRBJ2-1; CDR3aa: CATSGAGGPEFF; CDR3nt: TGTGCCACCAGCGGAGCGGGGGGGCCAGAGTTCTTC
abundance: NA; d_gene: NA; v_gene: TRBV5-1; j_gene: TRBJ2-1; CDR3aa: CASSYPSKGGAMDEQFF; CDR3nt: TGCGCCAGCAGCTACCCTTCTAAGGGGGGCGCCATGGATGAGCAGTTCTTC
abundance: NA; d_gene: NA; v_gene: TRBV6-5; j_gene: TRBJ2-7; CDR3aa: CASIRVQGSYEQYF; CDR3nt: TGTGCCAGCATTAGGGTCCAGGGGTCCTACGAGCAGTACTTC
abundance: NA; d_gene: NA; v_gene: TRBV7-2; j_gene: TRBJ1-5; CDR3aa: CASSRRDTNQPQHF; CDR3nt: TGTGCCAGCAGCCGACGGGACACCAATCAGCCCCAGCATTTT